This T cell receptor beta chain comes out of a study of cytomegalovirus exposure and HLA in healthy donors. Study outcomes and limitations: Reports state that TCR beta sequences accurately predicted most subjects' HLA-A and HLA-B alleles.

Researchers ran the PCR with 60 Vbeta and 13 Jbeta primers. The assay was immunoSEQ multiplex PCR, and TCRdb's table has in-frame clones only and misses some. The top ten clones hold 1.4% of a sample with tens of thousands of clones, around 78% of them seen once. In the case of this clone: Its target is not known.

This CDR3 comprises 13 residues. Germline CDR1 reads ENHRY; CDR2 reads SYGVKD. V shed 5 bases and J shed 3 bases, with 10 bases lying between them. The clonotype was recovered from a female donor in good health and CMV-seronegative. The chain employs TRBV10-3 and TRBJ1-1, with D possibly matching TRBD1 (6 bases). Sequenced material: PBMCs. The CDR3 nucleotides read TGTGCCATCAGTCCAGGGGACGACACTGAAGCTTTCTTT. Amino acids: CAISPGDDTEAFF.